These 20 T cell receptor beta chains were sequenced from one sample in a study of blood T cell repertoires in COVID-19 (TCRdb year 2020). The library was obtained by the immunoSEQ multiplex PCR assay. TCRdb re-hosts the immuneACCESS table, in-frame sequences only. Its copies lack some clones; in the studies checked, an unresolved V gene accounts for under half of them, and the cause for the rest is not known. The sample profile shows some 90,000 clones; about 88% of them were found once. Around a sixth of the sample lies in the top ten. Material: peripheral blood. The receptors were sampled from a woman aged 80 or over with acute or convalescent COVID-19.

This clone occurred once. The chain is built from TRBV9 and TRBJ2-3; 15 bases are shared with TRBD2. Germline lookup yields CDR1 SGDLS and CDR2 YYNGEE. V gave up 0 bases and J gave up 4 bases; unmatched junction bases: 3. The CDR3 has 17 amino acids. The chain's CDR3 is CASSVGTSGGASDTQYF. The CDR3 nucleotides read TGTGCCAGCAGCGTAGGGACTAGCGGGGGGGCGTCAGATACGCAGTATTTT.

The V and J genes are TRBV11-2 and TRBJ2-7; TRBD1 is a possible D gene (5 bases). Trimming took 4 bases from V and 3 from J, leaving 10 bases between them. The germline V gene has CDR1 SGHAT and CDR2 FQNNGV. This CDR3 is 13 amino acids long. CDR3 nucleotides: TGTGCCAGCAGCTCGCAGGGTTTCTACGAGCAGTACTTC. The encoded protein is CASSSQGFYEQYF.

The CDR3 loop reads CASSLSKSTDTQYF. The CDR3 nucleotides are TGCGCCAGCAGCCTTAGCAAGAGCACAGATACGCAGTATTTT. This sequence joins TRBV5-1 and TRBJ2-3; D remains unclear. V lost 4 bases and J 0 bases, leaving 9 bases between the germline ends. Germline V gives CDR1 SGHRS, CDR2 YFSETQ. CDR3 length: 14 amino acids. Full variable domain (remainder filled in from reference TRBV5-1 and TRBJ2-3): KAGVTQTPRYLIKTRGQQVTLSCSPISGHRSVSWYQQTPGQGLQFLFEYFSETQRNKGNFPGRFSGRQFSNSRSEMNVSTLELGDSALYLCASSLSKSTDTQYFGPGTRLTVL.

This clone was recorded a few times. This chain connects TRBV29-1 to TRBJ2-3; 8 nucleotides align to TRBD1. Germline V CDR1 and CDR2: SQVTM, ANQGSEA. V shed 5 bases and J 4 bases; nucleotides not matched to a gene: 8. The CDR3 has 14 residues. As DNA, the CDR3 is TGCAGCGTTAGGACAGGGCGGACGGCAGATACGCAGTATTTT. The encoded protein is CSVRTGRTADTQYF.

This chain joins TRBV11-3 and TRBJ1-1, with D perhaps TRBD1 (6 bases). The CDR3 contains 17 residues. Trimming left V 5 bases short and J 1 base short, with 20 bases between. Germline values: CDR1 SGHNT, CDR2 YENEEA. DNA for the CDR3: TGTGCCAGCAGCCACCCGATGCGGCAGGGGACGAACACTGAAGCTTTCTTT. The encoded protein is CASSHPMRQGTNTEAFF.

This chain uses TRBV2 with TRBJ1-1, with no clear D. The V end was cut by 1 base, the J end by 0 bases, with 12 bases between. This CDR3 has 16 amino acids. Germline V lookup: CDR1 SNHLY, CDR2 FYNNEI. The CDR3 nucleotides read TGTGCCAGCAGTGAAGTAGGCAGAGGCATGAACACTGAAGCTTTCTTT. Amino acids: CASSEVGRGMNTEAFF. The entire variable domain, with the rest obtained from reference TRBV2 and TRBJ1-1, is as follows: EPEVTQTPSHQVTQMGQEVILRCVPISNHLYFYWYRQILGQKVEFLVSFYNNEISEKSEIFDDQFSVERPDGSNFTLKIRSTKLEDSAMYFCASSEVGRGMNTEAFFGQGTRLTVV.

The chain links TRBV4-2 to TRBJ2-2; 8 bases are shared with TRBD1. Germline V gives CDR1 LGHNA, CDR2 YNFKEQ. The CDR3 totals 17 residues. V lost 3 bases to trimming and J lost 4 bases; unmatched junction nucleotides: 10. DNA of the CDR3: TGTGCCAGCAGCCATATCCGACAGGGGCTAGGCACCGGGGAGCTGTTTTTT. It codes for CASSHIRQGLGTGELFF.

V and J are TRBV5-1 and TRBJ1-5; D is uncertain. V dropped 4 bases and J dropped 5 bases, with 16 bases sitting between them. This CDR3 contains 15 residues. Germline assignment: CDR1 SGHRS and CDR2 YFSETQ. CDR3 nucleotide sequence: TGCGCCAGCAGCCCGGGAGAAAGCTTTCATCAGCCCCAGCATTTT. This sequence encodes CASSPGESFHQPQHF.

The CDR3 DNA is TGCGCCAGCAGCCGAGGACTAGCGGGAGCCACCGGGGAGCTGTTTTTT. Its protein product is CASSRGLAGATGELFF. The rearrangement links TRBV4-1 to TRBJ2-2; 13 bases match TRBD2. The CDR3 has 16 amino acids. Germline lookup yields CDR1 MGHRA and CDR2 YSYEKL. The V and J ends lost 4 bases and 4 bases, in that order; junction bases with no gene match: 3.

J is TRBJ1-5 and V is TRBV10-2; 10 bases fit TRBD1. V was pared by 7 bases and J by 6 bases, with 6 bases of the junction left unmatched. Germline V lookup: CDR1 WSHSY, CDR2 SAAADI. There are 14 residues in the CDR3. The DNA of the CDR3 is TGCGCCAGCACCCGCGACAGGGGGCGTCAGCCCCAGCATTTT. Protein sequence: CASTRDRGRQPQHF.

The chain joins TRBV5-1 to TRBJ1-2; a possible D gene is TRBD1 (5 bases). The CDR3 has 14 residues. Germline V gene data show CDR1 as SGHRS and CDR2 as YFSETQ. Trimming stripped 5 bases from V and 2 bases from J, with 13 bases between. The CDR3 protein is CASSHLTANYGYTF. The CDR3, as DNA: TGCGCCAGCAGTCATCTGACAGCGAACTATGGCTACACCTTC.

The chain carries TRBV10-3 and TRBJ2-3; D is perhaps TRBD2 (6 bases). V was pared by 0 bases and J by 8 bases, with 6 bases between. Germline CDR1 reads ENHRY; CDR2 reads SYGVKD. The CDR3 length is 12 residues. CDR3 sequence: CAISESGGTQYF. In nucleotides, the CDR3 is TGTGCCATCAGTGAGTCCGGGGGTACGCAGTATTTT.

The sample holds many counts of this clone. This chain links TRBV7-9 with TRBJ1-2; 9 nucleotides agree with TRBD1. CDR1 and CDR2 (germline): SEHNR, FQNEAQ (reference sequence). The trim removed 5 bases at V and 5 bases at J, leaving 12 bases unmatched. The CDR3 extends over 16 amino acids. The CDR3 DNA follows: TGTGCCAGCAGCCCAACAGGGGGCAGTGGGAGTTATGGCTACACCTTC. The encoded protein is CASSPTGGSGSYGYTF.

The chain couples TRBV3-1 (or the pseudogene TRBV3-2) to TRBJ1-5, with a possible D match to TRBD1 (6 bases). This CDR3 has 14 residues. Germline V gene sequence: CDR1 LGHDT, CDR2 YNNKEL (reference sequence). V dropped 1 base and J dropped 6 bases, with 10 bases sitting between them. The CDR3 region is CASSQGQGIQPQHF. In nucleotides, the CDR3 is TGTGCCAGCAGCCAAGGTCAGGGGATTCAGCCCCAGCATTTT.

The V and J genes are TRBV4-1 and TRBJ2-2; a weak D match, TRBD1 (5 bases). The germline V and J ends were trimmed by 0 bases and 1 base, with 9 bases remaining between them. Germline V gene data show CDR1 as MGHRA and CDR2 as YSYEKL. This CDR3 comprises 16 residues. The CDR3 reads CASSQEGALNTGELFF. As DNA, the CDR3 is TGCGCCAGCAGCCAAGAAGGGGCTCTGAACACCGGGGAGCTGTTTTTT.

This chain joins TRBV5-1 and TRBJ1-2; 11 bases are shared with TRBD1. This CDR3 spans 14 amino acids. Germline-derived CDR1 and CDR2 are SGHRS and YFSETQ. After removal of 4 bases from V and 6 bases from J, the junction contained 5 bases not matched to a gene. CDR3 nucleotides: TGCGCCAGCAGCCCAGGGACAGGGGGGGATGGCTACACCTTC. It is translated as CASSPGTGGDGYTF.

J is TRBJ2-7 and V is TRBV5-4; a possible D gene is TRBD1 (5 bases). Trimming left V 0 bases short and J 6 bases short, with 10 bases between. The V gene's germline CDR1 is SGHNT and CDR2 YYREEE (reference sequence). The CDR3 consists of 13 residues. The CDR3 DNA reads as TGTGCCAGCAGCTTGGGGCAGGGCGGCGAGCAGTACTTC. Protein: CASSLGQGGEQYF.

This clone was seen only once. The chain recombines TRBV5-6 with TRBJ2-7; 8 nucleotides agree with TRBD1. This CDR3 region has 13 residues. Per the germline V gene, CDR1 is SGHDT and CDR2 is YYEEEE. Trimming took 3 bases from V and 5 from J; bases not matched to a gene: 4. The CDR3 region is CASSWTGRNEQYF. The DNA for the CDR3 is TGTGCCAGCAGCTGGACAGGGAGAAACGAGCAGTACTTC. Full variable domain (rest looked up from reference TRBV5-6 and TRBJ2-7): DAGVTQSPTHLIKTRGQQVTLRCSPKSGHDTVSWYQQALGQGPQFIFQYYEEEERQRGNFPDRFSGHQFPNYSSELNVNALLLGDSALYLCASSWTGRNEQYFGPGTRLTVT.

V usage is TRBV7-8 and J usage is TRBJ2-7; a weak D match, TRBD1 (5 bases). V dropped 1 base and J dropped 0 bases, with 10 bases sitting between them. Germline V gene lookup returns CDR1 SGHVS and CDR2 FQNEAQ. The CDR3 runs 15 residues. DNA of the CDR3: TGTGCCAGCAGCTTAGACAGGAAAAGCTCCTACGAGCAGTACTTC. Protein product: CASSLDRKSSYEQYF.

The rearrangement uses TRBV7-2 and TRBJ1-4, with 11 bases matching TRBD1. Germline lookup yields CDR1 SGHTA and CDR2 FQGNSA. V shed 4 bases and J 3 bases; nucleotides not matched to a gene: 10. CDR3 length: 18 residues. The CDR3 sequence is CASSYGTGGRGPNEKLFF. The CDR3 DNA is TGTGCCAGCAGCTACGGGACAGGGGGACGGGGGCCTAATGAAAAACTGTTTTTT.